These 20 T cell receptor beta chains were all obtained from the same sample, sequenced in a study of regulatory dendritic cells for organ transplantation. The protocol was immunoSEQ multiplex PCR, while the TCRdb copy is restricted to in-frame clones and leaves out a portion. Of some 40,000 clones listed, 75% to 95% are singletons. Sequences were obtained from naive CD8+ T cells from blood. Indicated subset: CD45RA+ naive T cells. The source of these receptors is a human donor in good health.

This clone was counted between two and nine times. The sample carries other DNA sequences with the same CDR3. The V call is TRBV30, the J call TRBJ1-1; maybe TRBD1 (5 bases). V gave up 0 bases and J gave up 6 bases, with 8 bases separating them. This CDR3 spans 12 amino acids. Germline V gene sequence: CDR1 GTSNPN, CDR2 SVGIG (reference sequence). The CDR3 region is CAWSVGGPEAFF. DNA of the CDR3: TGTGCCTGGAGTGTGGGGGGTCCTGAAGCTTTCTTT. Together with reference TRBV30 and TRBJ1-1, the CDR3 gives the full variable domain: SQTIHQWPATLVQPVGSPLSLECTVEGTSNPNLYWYRQAAGRGLQLLFYSVGIGQISSEVPQNLSASRPQDRQFILSSKKLLLSDSGFYLCAWSVGGPEAFFGQGTRLTVV.

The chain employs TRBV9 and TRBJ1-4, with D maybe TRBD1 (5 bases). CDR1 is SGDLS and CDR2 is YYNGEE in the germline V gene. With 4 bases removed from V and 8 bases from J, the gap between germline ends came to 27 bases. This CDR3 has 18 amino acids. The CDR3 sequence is CASSPEGRGAPGGEKLFF. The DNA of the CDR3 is TGTGCCAGCAGCCCCGAGGGCCGAGGGGCCCCGGGTGGGGAAAAACTGTTTTTT.

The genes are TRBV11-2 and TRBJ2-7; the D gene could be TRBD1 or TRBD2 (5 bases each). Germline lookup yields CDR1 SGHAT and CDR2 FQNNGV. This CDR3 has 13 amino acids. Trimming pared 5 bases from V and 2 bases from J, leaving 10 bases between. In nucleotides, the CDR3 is TGTGCCAGCAGCCCGGGACCCGCCTACGAGCAGTACTTC. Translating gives CASSPGPAYEQYF.

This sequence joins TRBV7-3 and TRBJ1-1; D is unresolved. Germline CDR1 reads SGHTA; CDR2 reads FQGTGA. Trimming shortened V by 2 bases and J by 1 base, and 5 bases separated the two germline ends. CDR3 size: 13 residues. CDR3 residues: CASSLWANTEAFF. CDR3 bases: TGTGCCAGCAGCTTATGGGCGAACACTGAAGCTTTCTTT.

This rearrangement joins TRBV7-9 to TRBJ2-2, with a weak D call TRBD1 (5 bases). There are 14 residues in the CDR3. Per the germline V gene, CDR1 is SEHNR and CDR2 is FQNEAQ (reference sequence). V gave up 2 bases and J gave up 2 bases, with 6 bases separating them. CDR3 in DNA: TGTGCCAGCAGCTTACAGGGAAACACCGGGGAGCTGTTTTTT. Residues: CASSLQGNTGELFF. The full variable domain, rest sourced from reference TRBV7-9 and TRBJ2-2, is DTGVSQNPRHKITKRGQNVTFRCDPISEHNRLYWYRQTLGQGPEFLTYFQNEAQLEKSRLLSDRFSAERPKGSFSTLEIQRTEQGDSAMYLCASSLQGNTGELFFGEGSRLTVL.

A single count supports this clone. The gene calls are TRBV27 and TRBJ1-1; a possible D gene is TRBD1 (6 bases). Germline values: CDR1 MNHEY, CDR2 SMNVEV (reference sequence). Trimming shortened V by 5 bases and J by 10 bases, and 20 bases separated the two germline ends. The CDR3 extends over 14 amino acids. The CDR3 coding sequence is TGTGCCAGCAGTCCCCTTAGAGGGGGGGCTTCAGCTTTCTTT. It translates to CASSPLRGGASAFF.

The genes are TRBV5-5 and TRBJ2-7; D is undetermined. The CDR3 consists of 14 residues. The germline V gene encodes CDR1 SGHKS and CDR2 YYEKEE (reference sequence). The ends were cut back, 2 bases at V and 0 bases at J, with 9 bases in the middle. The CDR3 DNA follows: TGTGCCAGCAGCTTCCCGGATATCTCCTACGAGCAGTACTTC. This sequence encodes CASSFPDISYEQYF.

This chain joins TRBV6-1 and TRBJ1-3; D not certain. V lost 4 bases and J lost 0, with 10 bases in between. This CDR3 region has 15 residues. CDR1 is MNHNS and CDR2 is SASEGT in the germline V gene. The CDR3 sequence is CASSAGRYSGNTIYF. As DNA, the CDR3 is TGTGCCAGCAGTGCAGGACGGTACTCTGGAAACACCATATATTTT.

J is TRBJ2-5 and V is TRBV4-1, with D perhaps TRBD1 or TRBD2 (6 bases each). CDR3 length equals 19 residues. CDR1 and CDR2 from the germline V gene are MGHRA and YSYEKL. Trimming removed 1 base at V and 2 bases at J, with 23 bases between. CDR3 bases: TGCGCCAGCAGCCAAGTTATAGGGGGGAACATCGGGAAACAAGAGACCCAGTACTTC. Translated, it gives CASSQVIGGNIGKQETQYF.

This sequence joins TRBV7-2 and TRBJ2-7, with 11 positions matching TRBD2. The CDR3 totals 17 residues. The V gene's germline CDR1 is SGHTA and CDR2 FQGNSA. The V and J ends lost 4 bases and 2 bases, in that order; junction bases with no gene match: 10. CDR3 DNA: TGTGCCAGCAGCTCTTACTTTGGGACTAGCGGAGCCTACGAGCAGTACTTC. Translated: CASSSYFGTSGAYEQYF.

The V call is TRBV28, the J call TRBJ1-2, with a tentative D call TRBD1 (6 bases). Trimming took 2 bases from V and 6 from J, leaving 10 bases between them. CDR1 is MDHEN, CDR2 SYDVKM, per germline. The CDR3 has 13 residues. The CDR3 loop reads CASSLGQLDGYTF. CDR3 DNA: TGTGCCAGCAGTTTAGGACAGCTTGATGGCTACACCTTC.

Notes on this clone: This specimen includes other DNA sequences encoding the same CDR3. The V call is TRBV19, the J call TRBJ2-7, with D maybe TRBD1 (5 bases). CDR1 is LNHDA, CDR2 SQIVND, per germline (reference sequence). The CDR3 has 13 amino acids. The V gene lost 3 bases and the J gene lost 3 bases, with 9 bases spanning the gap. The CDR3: CASSIGQGYEQYF. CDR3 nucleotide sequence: TGTGCCAGTAGTATTGGGCAGGGCTACGAGCAGTACTTC. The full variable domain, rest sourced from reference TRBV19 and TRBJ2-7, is DGGITQSPKYLFRKEGQNVTLSCEQNLNHDAMYWYRQDPGQGLRLIYYSQIVNDFQKGDIAEGYSVSREKKESFPLTVTSAQKNPTAFYLCASSIGQGYEQYFGPGTRLTVT.

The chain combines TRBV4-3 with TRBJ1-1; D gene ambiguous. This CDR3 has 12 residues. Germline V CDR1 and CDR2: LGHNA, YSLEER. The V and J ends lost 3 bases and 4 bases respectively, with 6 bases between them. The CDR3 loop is CASSQLGTEAFF. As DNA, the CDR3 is TGCGCCAGCAGCCAGTTAGGCACTGAAGCTTTCTTT.

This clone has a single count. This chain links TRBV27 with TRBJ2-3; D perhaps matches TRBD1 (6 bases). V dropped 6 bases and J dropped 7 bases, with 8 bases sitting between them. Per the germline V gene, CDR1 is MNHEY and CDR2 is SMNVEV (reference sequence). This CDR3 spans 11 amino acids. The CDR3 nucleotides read TGTGCCAGCAGCCAGGGGTATACGCAGTATTTT. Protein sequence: CASSQGYTQYF.

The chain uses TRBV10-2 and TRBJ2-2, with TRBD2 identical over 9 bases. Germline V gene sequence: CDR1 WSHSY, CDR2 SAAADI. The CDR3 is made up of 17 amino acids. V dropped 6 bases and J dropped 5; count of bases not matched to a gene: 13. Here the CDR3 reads CASRGPSSGSWTGELFF. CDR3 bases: TGCGCCAGCAGGGGACCTAGTAGCGGGAGTTGGACCGGGGAGCTGTTTTTT.

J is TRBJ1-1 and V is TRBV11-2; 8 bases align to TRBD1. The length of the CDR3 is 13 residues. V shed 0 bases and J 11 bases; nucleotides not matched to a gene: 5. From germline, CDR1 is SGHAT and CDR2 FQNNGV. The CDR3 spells CASSLDRGRIAFF. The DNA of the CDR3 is TGTGCCAGCAGCTTAGACAGGGGGCGCATCGCTTTCTTT. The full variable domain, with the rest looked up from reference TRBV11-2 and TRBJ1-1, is EAGVAQSPRYKIIEKRQSVAFWCNPISGHATLYWYQQILGQGPKLLIQFQNNGVVDDSQLPKDRFSAERLKGVDSTLKIQPAKLEDSAVYLCASSLDRGRIAFFGQGTRLTVV.

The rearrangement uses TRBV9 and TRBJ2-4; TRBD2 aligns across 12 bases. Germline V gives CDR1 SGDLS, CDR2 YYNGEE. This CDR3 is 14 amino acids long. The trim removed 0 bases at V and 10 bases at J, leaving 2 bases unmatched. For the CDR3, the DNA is TGTGCCAGCAGCGTAGCTAGCGGGAGGGGGATTCAGTACTTC. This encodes CASSVASGRGIQYF.

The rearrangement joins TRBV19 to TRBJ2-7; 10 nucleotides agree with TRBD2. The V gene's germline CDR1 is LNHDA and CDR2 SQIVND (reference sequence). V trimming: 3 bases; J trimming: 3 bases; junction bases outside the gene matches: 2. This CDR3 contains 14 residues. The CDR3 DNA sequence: TGTGCCAGTAGTATCCTAGCGGGAGTCTACGAGCAGTACTTC. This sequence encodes CASSILAGVYEQYF.

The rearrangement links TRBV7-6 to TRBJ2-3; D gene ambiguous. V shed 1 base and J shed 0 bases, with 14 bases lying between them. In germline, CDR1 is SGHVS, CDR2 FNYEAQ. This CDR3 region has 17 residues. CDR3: CASSLVLRFTSTDTQYF. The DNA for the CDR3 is TGTGCCAGCAGCTTAGTTCTGCGTTTTACTAGCACAGATACGCAGTATTTT.

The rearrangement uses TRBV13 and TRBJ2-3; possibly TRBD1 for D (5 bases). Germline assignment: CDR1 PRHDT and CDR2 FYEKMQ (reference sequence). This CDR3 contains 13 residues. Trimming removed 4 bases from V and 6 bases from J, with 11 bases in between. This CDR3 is CASSSPQGDTQYF. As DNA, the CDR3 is TGTGCCAGCAGCTCTCCTCAGGGCGATACGCAGTATTTT.